A selection of T cell receptor beta chains follows, all from one sample in a study of cytomegalovirus exposure and HLA in healthy donors. Measured with immunoSEQ multiplex PCR; TCRdb has only the in-frame clones, and not every one. The table lists approximately 140,000 clones, 65% to 85% of them singletons. Sample: PBMCs. These receptor sequences come from a woman in her forties in good health and CMV-seropositive. CDR3s include the opening cysteine and the closing phenylalanine or tryptophan. The order of the fields is J gene, D gene, V gene, clone size, CDR3 DNA, CDR3 protein. D genes are given only for firm matches. Only part of the rows carry a size: once, few, many, or a class if the clone is expanded.

TRBJ2-7 - TRBV7-9 - TGTGCCAGCAGCTTAGCGGCCAGTTCCTACGAGCAGTACTTC CASSLAASSYEQYF
TRBJ2-3 TRBD2 TRBV7-2 - TGTGCCAGCAGACCTAGCGGGGGTGATACGCAGTATTTT CASRPSGGDTQYF
TRBJ2-5 TRBD1 TRBV5-1 - TGCGCCAGCAGCTCCAGGGGGTGGGCCCAAGAGACCCAGTACTTC CASSSRGWAQETQYF
TRBJ1-4 TRBD1 TRBV5-1 - TGCGCCAGCAGCTCAGGACGCAGGACAGGCGACGAAAAACTGTTTTTT CASSSGRRTGDEKLFF
TRBJ1-1 TRBD1 TRBV2 - TGTGCCAGCAATCCCGGGACAGGAGAGAACACTGAAGCTTTCTTT CASNPGTGENTEAFF
TRBJ1-1 - TRBV29-1 - TGCAGCGTTGAAGGACAGAGCACTGAAGCTTTCTTT CSVEGQSTEAFF
TRBJ1-1 - TRBV27 - TGTGCCAGCAGTCCCGACAGGCGCTACACTGAAGCTTTCTTT CASSPDRRYTEAFF
TRBJ2-3 TRBD2 TRBV4-2 - TGTGCCAGCAGCCCAGACCAGCGGGGGGGCCAGTTTTTT CASSPDQRGGQFF
TRBJ2-7 - TRBV30 - TGTGCCTGGAGTGTAGTTGTCAGGAACTCCTACGAGCAGTACTTC CAWSVVVRNSYEQYF
TRBJ2-1 - TRBV7-3 - TGTGCCAGCAGCACTACACGCGGATTACATTACAATGAGCAGTTCTTC CASSTTRGLHYNEQFF
TRBJ2-6 TRBD2 TRBV5-1 once TGCGCCAGCAGCTTGGAAGCGGGGACCTCTGGGGCCAACGTCCTGACTTTC CASSLEAGTSGANVLTF
TRBJ2-7 TRBD2 TRBV19 - TGTGCCAGTAGTATCGACCAGCGGGGTGAGCAGTACTTC CASSIDQRGEQYF
TRBJ2-2 TRBD1 TRBV29-1 - TGCAGCGTTGATTTTTCGACAGGGGGCCTTCTTAACACCGGGGAGCTGTTTTTT CSVDFSTGGLLNTGELFF
TRBJ1-5 - TRBV7-9 - TGTGCCAGCAGCTTAGACTCCTCAGGGACCCAGCATTTT CASSLDSSGTQHF
TRBJ1-2 - TRBV7-9 - TGTGCCAGCAGCTTACCCAGGTCCCTTAGCTATGGCTACACCTTC CASSLPRSLSYGYTF
TRBJ1-2 - TRBV19 - TGTGCCAGTAGTATAGATCTACGACAGATTAGGGCTAACTATGGCTACACCTTC CASSIDLRQIRANYGYTF
TRBJ1-4 - TRBV9 - TGTGCCAGCAGCGTAGCTCCAGGGAATAATGAAAAACTGTTTTTT CASSVAPGNNEKLFF
TRBJ2-2 - TRBV29-1 - TGCAGCGCAAACTGGGGGGACGGGACCGGGGAGCTGTTTTTT CSANWGDGTGELFF
TRBJ2-1 TRBD2 TRBV2 - TGTGCCAGCAGCAAAGAGCTGGCGGGGGGGAATGAGCAGTTCTTC CASSKELAGGNEQFF
TRBJ2-5 - TRBV5-1 - TGCGCCAGCAGCGGGGACAACCAAGAGACCCAGTACTTC CASSGDNQETQYF
TRBJ1-5 - TRBV23-1 - TGCGCCAGCAGTCAATCTTTTGCTACAGGGACTAGCAATCAGCCCCAGCATTTT CASSQSFATGTSNQPQHF
TRBJ1-2 TRBD1 TRBV19 once TGTGCCAGTAGTGTCAGACAGGGAACTCACTCGGGCTATGGCTACACCTTC CASSVRQGTHSGYGYTF
TRBJ2-7 TRBD2 TRBV5-4 - TGTGCCAGCAGCAAACCGGGACTAGTGGAGGGCGAGCAGTACTTC CASSKPGLVEGEQYF
TRBJ1-2 TRBD1 TRBV19 - TGTGCCAGTAGGGACATTGGGACAGCCTATGGCTACACCTTC CASRDIGTAYGYTF
TRBJ1-1 - TRBV27 - TGTGCCAGCTCCCCGGGGGGGGACTTGAACACTGAAGCTTTCTTT CASSPGGDLNTEAFF
TRBJ1-4 TRBD1 TRBV28 - TGTGCCAGCAGTTTATCCCCCCGGACAGGGGTACTCTTT CASSLSPRTGVLF
TRBJ2-7 TRBD2 TRBV9 few TGTGCCAGCAGCTTACGGGGGGGATTGTACAAAGACTACGAGCAGTACTTC CASSLRGGLYKDYEQYF
TRBJ1-5 - TRBV18 - TGTGCCAGCTCACCAGGGACTGCAAATCAGCCCCAGCATTTT CASSPGTANQPQHF
TRBJ1-1 - TRBV9 - TGTGCCAGCAGCGTTCGTGGAGGCATGAACACTGAAGCTTTCTTT CASSVRGGMNTEAFF
TRBJ2-7 TRBD2 TRBV2 - TGTGCCAGCAGTGTTGAGCGGGGGCAGAACGAGCAGTACTTC CASSVERGQNEQYF
TRBJ1-1 - TRBV9 - TGTGCCAGCAGCGTAGTTGCAGGGTCTACTGAAGCTTTCTTT CASSVVAGSTEAFF